The clone carrying this TCR beta chain was observed many times. The antigen remains undetermined. At one of its ends the junction is not consistent with the germline gene, which may arise from a read error. As TCR cDNA was made by 5'RACE template switching, a universal primer site and UMIs were added. TCRdb re-analysed the 5' RACE reads in MiXCR, keeping a single row per CDR3 protein. The table records 600,000 to 750,000 distinct CDR3 sequences, around 12% of them present only once. This sample stems from a study of T cells after yellow fever vaccination. General study findings and limits: Contamination by abundant bulk-population clonotypes could be present in FACS-sorted repertoires. Most clones from primary vaccination resurfaced after the booster (approximately 96% CD4, around 91% CD8).

This CDR3 region has 9 residues. Germline CDR1 reads SEHNR; CDR2 reads FQNEAQ (reference sequence). V usage is TRBV7-9 and J usage is TRBJ2-1; the D is unclear. This TCR was sampled from a man aged 30 to 45 who received the YFV17D yellow fever vaccine. Material: PBMCs, obtained on the day of the yellow fever booster vaccination. The CDR3 DNA is TGTGCCAGCAGCTTAGGTACCGACTTC. Translation gives CASSLGTDF.